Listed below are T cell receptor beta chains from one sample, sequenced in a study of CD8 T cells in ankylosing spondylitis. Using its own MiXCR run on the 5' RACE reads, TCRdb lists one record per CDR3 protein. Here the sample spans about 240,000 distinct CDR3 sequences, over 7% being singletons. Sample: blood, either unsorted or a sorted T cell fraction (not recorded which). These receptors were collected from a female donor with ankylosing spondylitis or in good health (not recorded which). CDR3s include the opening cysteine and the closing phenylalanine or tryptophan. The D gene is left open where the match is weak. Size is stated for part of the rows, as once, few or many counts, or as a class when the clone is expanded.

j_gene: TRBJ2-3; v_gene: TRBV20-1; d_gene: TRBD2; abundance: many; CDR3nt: TGCAGTGCCCCCAGCGGGAGGGGTCGGGCTGATACGCAGTATTTT; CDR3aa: CSAPSGRGRADTQYF
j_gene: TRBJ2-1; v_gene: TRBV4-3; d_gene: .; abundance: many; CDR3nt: TGCGCCAGCGGCGCTTTGGGGGGCTCCTACAATGAGCAGTTCTTC; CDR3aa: CASGALGGSYNEQFF
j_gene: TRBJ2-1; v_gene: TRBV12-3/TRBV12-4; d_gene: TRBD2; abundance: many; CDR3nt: TGTGCCAGCACCCTCGGGGGAGGGAATGAGCAGTTCTTC; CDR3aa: CASTLGGGNEQFF
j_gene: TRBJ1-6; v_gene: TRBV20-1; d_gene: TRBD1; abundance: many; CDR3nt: TGCAGTGCTAGAGTGACAGGGGCGGCGACACCCCTCCACTTT; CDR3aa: CSARVTGAATPLHF
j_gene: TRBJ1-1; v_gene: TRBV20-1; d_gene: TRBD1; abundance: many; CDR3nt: TGCAGTGCCCGGGACAGGCGTATGAACACTGAAGCTTTCTTT; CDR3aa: CSARDRRMNTEAFF
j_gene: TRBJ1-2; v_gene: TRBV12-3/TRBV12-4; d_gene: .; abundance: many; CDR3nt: TGTGCCAGCAGTTTCTCCGGGATGAGTGGCTACACCTTC; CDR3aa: CASSFSGMSGYTF
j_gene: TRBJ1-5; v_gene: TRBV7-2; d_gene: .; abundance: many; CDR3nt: TGTGCCAGCAGCTTATACATAAACGGCAATCAGCCCCAGCATTTT; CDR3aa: CASSLYINGNQPQHF
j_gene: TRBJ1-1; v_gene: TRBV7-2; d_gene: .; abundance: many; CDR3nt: TGTGCCAGCGGCAGGGGCCAAGTGGGCTCTAATGAAGCTTTCTTT; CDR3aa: CASGRGQVGSNEAFF
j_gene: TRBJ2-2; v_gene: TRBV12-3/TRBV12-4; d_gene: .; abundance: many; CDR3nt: TGTGCCAGCAGCCACGGAGCTGGGGCCGGGGAGCTGTTTTTT; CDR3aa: CASSHGAGAGELFF
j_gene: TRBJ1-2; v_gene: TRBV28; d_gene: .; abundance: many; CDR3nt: TGTGCCAGCAGTTCACACTTTTATGGCTACACCTTC; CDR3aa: CASSSHFYGYTF
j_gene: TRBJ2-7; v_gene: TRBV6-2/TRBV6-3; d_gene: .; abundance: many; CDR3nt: TGTGCCAGCAGCGTACTAGCTTCCCCTTACTACGAGCAGTACTTC; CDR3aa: CASSVLASPYYEQYF
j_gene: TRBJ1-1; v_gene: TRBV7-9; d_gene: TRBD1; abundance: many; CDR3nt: TGTGCCAGCAGCCCCCATTCGTTGGACAGGGGGGTAGCTTTCTTT; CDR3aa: CASSPHSLDRGVAFF
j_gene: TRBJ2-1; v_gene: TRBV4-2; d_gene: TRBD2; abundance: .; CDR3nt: TGTGCCAGCAGCTGGGGACTAGCGGGAGGTGAGCAGTTCTTC; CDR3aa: CASSWGLAGGEQFF
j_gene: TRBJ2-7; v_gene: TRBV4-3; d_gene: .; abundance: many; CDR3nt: TGCGCCAGCAGCCAAGAGCAAGCTGGGGAGCAGTACTTC; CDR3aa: CASSQEQAGEQYF
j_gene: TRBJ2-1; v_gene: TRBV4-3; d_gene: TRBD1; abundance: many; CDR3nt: TGCGCCAGCAGCCAAGGGCAGGGACAGGGGCGGAATGAGCAGTTCTTC; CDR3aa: CASSQGQGQGRNEQFF
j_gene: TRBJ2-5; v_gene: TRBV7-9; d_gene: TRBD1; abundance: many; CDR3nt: TGTGCCAGCAGCCAAGGACAGGGAGAGACCCAGTACTTC; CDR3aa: CASSQGQGETQYF
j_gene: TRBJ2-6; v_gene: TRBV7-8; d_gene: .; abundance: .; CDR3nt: TGTGCCAGCAGTTTGGAAGGGGTCTCTGGGGCCAACGTCCTGACTTTC; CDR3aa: CASSLEGVSGANVLTF
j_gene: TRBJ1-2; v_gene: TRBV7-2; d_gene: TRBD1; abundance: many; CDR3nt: TGTGCCAGCAGCCTCGACAGGGTAGGCTACACCTTC; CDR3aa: CASSLDRVGYTF
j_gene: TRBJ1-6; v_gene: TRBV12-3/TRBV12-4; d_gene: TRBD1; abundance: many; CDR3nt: TGTGCCAGCAGTTGGGGGACAGGGCGGAATTCACCCCTCCACTTT; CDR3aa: CASSWGTGRNSPLHF
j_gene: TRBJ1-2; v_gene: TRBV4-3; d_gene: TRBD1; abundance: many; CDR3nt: TGCGCCAGCAGCCCAAGTGGACAGGCTTTGTGGGGCTACACCTTC; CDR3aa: CASSPSGQALWGYTF
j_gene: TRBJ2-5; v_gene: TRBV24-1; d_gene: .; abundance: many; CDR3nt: TGTGCCACCAGTGTTTGGGGGAGTTCCCCAGAGACCCAGTACTTC; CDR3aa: CATSVWGSSPETQYF
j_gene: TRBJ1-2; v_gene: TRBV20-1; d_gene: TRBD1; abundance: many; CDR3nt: TGCAGTGCTAGAGAGACAGGGACCTCTAACTATGGCTACACCTTC; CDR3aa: CSARETGTSNYGYTF
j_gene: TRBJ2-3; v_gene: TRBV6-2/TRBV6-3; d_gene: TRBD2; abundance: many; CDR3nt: TGTGCCAGCAGTAATCCGACTAGCGGGAGGGCATTAGGTACGCAGTATTTT; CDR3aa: CASSNPTSGRALGTQYF
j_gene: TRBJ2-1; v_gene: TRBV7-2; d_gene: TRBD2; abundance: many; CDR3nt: TGTGCCAGCAGCTTAATAACTAGCGAGAGGCATGAGCAGTTCTTC; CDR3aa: CASSLITSERHEQFF
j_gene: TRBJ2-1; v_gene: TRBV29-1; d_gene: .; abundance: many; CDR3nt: TGCAGCGCCTTTCTAGCATTTGAGCAGTTCTTC; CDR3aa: CSAFLAFEQFF
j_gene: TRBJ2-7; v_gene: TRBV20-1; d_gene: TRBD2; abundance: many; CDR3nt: TGCAGTGCTAGGGGGAGGGCAAATAACTACGAGCAGTACTTC; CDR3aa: CSARGRANNYEQYF
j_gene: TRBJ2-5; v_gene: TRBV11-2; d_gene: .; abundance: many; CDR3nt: TGTGCCAGCAGCTTAGGGGAGCTAGCGTACCAAGAGACCCAGTACTTC; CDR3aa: CASSLGELAYQETQYF
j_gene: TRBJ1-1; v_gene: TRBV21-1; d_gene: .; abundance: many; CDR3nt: TGTGCCAGCAGCAAAGAGGGAGGGTCAGGAGGTGAAGCTTTCTTT; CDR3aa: CASSKEGGSGGEAFF
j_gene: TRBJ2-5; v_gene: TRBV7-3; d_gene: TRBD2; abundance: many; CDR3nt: TGTGCCAGCAGCCCTAGCGGAGTCGGGGAGACCCAGTACTTC; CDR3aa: CASSPSGVGETQYF
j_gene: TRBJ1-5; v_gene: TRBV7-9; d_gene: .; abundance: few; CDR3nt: TGTGCCAGCAGCTTAATGGGAACAGAAAATCAGCCCCAGCATTTT; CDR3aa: CASSLMGTENQPQHF
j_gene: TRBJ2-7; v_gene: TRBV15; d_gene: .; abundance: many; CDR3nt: TGTGCCACCAGCAGAGACAAAGGCCGCACTGGCGAGCAGTACTTC; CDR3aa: CATSRDKGRTGEQYF
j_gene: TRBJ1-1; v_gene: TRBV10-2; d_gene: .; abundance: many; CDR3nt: TGCGCCAGCAGTGTCCGAGGGAGAGGGGGGAACACTGAAGCTTTCTTT; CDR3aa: CASSVRGRGGNTEAFF
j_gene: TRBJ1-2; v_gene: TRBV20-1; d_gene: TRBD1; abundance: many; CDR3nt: TGCAGTGCCGGACAGGGGGACTATGGCTACACCTTC; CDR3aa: CSAGQGDYGYTF
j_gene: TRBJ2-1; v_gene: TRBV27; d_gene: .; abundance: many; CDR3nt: TGTGCCAGCAGTGGTTCGGGGTTCCTCTACAATGAGCAGTTCTTC; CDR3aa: CASSGSGFLYNEQFF
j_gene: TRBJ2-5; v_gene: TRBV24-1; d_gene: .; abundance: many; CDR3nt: TGTGCCACCAGTGGGGAGTACCAAGAGACCCAGTACTTC; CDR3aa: CATSGEYQETQYF
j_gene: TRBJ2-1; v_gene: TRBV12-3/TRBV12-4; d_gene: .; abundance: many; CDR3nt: TGTGCCAGCAGTTTAGCGGTCAATGAGCAGTTCTTC; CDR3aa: CASSLAVNEQFF
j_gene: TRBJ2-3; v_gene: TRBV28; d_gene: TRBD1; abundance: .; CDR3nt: TGTGCCAGCAGTTTACGTGGTACAGGGGGTGCAGATACGCAGTATTTT; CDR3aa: CASSLRGTGGADTQYF
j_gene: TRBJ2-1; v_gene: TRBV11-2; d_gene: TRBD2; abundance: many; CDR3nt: TGTGCCAGCAGCTGGACTAGCGGGCCTCTAACCTACAATGAGCAGTTCTTC; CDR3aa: CASSWTSGPLTYNEQFF
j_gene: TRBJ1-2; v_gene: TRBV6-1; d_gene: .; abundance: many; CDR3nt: TGTGCCAGCACTAGGACGGGGGCGAGCTATGGCTACACCTTC; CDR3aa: CASTRTGASYGYTF
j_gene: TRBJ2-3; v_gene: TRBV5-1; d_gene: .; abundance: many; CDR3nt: TGCGCCAGCGGGTTAAGCGGGCAGACCACAGATACGCAGTATTTT; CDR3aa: CASGLSGQTTDTQYF